Listed here are 3 T cell receptor beta chains from one sample, sequenced in a study of OX40 agonist ivuxolimab in advanced cancers. The method was immunoSEQ multiplex PCR; TCRdb's version includes in-frame clones alone and lacks a portion of them. The sample consists of around 94,000 clones, approximately 92% of them appearing once. The specimen was CD4+ or CD8+ T cells sorted from blood, collected in a trial of the OX40 agonist ivuxolimab. The receptors were sampled from an adult with an advanced solid tumor such as melanoma, head and neck, liver or kidney cancer.

V and J are TRBV13 and TRBJ2-7; TRBD2 agrees at 9 bases. V lost 3 bases to trimming and J lost 0 bases; unmatched junction nucleotides: 3. The germline V gene has CDR1 PRHDT and CDR2 FYEKMQ (reference sequence). This CDR3 has 15 residues. CDR3 bases: TGTGCCAGCAGCTTCTCTAGCGGGACCTCCTACGAGCAGTACTTC. Residues: CASSFSSGTSYEQYF.

The V call is TRBV18, the J call TRBJ1-6, with D possibly matching TRBD1 (5 bases). Trimming cost V 3 bases and J 0 bases, with 6 bases left between them. Germline lookup yields CDR1 KGHSH and CDR2 LQKENI. This CDR3 spans 15 amino acids. CDR3: CASSPGGSYNSPLHF. The CDR3 region has the DNA TGTGCCAGCTCACCTGGGGGCTCCTATAATTCACCCCTCCACTTT.

This chain connects TRBV5-1 to TRBJ2-5, with 10 positions matching TRBD1. Trimming took 4 bases from V and 6 from J; bases not matched to a gene: 9. CDR3 length equals 15 residues. Germline loops: CDR1 SGHRS, CDR2 YFSETQ. The CDR3 DNA reads as TGCGCCAGCAGCACGATGGGACAGGGGAGGCAGACCCAGTACTTC. Its translation: CASSTMGQGRQTQYF.